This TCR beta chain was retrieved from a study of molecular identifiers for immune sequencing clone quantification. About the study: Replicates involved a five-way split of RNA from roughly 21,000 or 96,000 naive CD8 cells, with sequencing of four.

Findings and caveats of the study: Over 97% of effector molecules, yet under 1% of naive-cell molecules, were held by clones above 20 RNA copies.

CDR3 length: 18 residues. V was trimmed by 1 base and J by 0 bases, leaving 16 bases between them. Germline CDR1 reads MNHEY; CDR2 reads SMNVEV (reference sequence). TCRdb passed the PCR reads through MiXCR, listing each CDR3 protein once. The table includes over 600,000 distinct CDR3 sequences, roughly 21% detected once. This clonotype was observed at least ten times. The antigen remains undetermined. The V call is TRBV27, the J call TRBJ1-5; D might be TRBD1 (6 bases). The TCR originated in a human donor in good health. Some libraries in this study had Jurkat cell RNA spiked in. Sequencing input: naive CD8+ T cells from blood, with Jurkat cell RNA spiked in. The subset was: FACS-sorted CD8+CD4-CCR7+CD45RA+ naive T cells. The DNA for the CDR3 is TGTGCCAGCAGTTTATATGGACAGCCCCCCTATAGCAATCAGCCCCAGCATTTT. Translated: CASSLYGQPPYSNQPQHF.